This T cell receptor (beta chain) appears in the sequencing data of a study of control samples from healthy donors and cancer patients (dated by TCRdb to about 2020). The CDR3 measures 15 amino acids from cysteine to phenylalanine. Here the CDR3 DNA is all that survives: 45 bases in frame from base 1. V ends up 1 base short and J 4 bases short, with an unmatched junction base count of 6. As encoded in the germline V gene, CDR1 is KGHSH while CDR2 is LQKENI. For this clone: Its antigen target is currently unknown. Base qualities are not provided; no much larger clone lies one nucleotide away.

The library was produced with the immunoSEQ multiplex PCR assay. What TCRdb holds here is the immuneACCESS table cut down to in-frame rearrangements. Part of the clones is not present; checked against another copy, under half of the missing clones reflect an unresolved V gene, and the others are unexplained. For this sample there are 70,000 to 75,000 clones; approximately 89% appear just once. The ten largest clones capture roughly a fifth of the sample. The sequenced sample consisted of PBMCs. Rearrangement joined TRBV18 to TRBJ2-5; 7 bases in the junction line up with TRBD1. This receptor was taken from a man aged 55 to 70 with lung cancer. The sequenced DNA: TGTGCCAGCTCACCACTAGGGGACAGCGGAGAGACCCAGTACTTC. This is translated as CASSPLGDSGETQYF.